The next 2 T cell receptor beta chains were all read from a single sample in a study of cytomegalovirus exposure and HLA in healthy donors. Both 60 Vbeta primers and 13 Jbeta primers went into the PCR. Libraries were prepared by immunoSEQ multiplex PCR; TCRdb keeps only in-frame clonotypes and omits some of them. The sample lists 100,000 to 150,000 clones, just under 80% seen once, with approximately 1.5% in the top ten. Sample: PBMCs. These receptors all come from a woman younger than 30 in good health and CMV-seronegative.

This clone showed up just a few times. The gene calls are TRBV19 and TRBJ2-7; 9 bases fit TRBD2. The CDR3 is made up of 13 amino acids. CDR1 LNHDA and CDR2 SQIVND come from the germline V gene (reference sequence). With 4 bases clipped from V and 6 bases from J, the junction kept 4 bases outside the gene matches. CDR3 bases: TGTGCCAGTAGTACGGGACTAGCCGTCGAGCAGTACTTC. Translation: CASSTGLAVEQYF.

CDR3 protein: CASSGQQGAGGEKLFF. The DNA for the CDR3 is TGTGCCAGCAGCGGACAGCAGGGGGCTGGGGGTGAAAAACTGTTTTTT. The chain employs TRBV7-9 and TRBJ1-4; 8 bases align to TRBD1. CDR3 size: 16 residues. The trim removed 5 bases at V and 7 bases at J, leaving 12 bases unmatched. CDR1 SEHNR and CDR2 FQNEAQ come from the germline V gene (reference sequence). Complete variable domain (other parts from reference TRBV7-9 and TRBJ1-4): DTGVSQNPRHKITKRGQNVTFRCDPISEHNRLYWYRQTLGQGPEFLTYFQNEAQLEKSRLLSDRFSAERPKGSFSTLEIQRTEQGDSAMYLCASSGQQGAGGEKLFFGSGTQLSVL.